This TCR beta chain was sequenced during a study of OX40 agonist ivuxolimab in advanced cancers. The study in broad terms: The costimulatory receptor OX40 (CD134) was targeted by ivuxolimab, a fully human IgG2 agonistic monoclonal antibody. The monotherapy dose-escalation portion (N of about 50 patients) of the phase I ivuxolimab trial is reported in the paper. Of the roughly 52 dose-escalation patients, hepatocellular carcinoma was present in about 20, melanoma in around 15, renal cell carcinoma in 9 and head and neck cancer in 9. Prior anti-PD-1, anti-PD-L1 or anti-CTLA-4 therapy was permitted, and 40% of dose-escalation patients had received checkpoint inhibitors. A male proportion of 82.7% and a mean age of 60 years, ranging from about 23 to 90, were recorded for the dose-escalation cohort. The point of sequencing TCRbeta in the periphery was to test whether ivuxolimab changed TCR sequence diversity and drove clonal T-cell expansion. Three dose-escalation patients achieved partial responses, one with hepatocellular carcinoma and two with cutaneous melanoma. Intravenous ivuxolimab was administered to patients every 2 weeks at six dose levels: 0.01, 0.1, 0.3, 1.5, 3 and 10 mg/kg.

Regarding this clone: What antigen it recognizes has not been identified. No qualities accompany the bases; no much larger clone lies one base away.

The study at large found these results: Antigen specificity was not determined for the clonally expanded peripheral T cells. Low levels of normalized T-cell clonal expansion were also seen in some patients who did not respond. At doses of 0.1 to 3.0 mg/kg, clonal expansion of both CD4+ and CD8+ blood T cells was observed from baseline to week 6. Partial responders in the 0.1-3.0 mg/kg groups had among the lowest normalized peripheral clonal expansion, especially among CD8+ T cells. On average, CD8+ T cells showed more expanded clones than CD4+ T cells after ivuxolimab.

To sequence the TCRbeta CDR3 region, genomic DNA was isolated from the sorted cells. The immunoSEQ Assay was used to sequence the TCRbeta CDR3 regions. The immuneACCESS repertoire file appears here via TCRdb, limited to in-frame rearrangements. These files lack a portion of the clones; in checked studies, under half of the deficit traces to unresolved V genes, and the cause of the others is not known. For this sample the table gives some 17,000 clones, of which 83% were detected only once. The ten biggest clones cover 13% of the sample. Deletion took 4 bases off V and 1 base off J, with a span of 10 bases between the germline ends. In the germline V gene, CDR1 corresponds to SGHRS and CDR2 to YFSETQ. Measured from the cysteine to the phenylalanine, the CDR3 is 14 residues long. This entry keeps only the CDR3 DNA: 42 bases, framed from base 1. The trial excluded patients who had a history of autoimmune disease or were on systemic immunosuppression. Peripheral blood for TCR sequencing was collected from all dose cohorts at baseline, on cycle 4 day 1, and on cycle 7 day 1. The samples were taken from a phase I, first-in-human, multicenter, open-label dose-escalation trial of ivuxolimab. The trial enrolled adults with locally advanced or metastatic head and neck squamous cell, hepatocellular, melanoma or renal cell carcinoma. Before TCR sequencing, CD4+ and CD8+ T cells were separately sorted from peripheral blood.

This sequence was found in an adult with an advanced solid tumor such as melanoma, head and neck, liver or kidney cancer. This chain joins TRBV5-1 to TRBJ2-3, with the D gene uncertain. Sequenced material: CD4+ or CD8+ T cells sorted from blood, taken in a trial of the OX40 agonist ivuxolimab. The nucleotide sequence reads as follows: TGCGCCAGCAGCAACCCCCAGGGCACAGATACGCAGTATTTT. Translated, it reads CASSNPQGTDTQYF. The variable domain in full, with residues beyond the CDR3 obtained from the reference TRBV5-1 and TRBJ2-3 genes, is KAGVTQTPRYLIKTRGQQVTLSCSPISGHRSVSWYQQTPGQGLQFLFEYFSETQRNKGNFPGRFSGRQFSNSRSEMNVSTLELGDSALYLCASSNPQGTDTQYFGPGTRLTVL.